This T cell receptor (beta chain) was captured by sequencing in a study of T-cell reconstitution after alpha-beta-depleted transplantation in children. Library preparation (for TCRbeta) was performed with unique molecular identifiers. MiXCR, applied by TCRdb to the PCR reads, yields one record per CDR3 protein. The sample shows around 490,000 distinct CDR3 sequences, 11% of them seen only once. CDR1 is KGHSH and CDR2 is LQKENI in the germline V gene. The CDR3 consists of 17 residues. After removal of 5 bases from V and 4 bases from J, the junction contained 14 bases not matched to a gene. This clonotype was found a few times. Antigen: not known. Study-wide findings and caveats: T-cell numbers and diversity, one year after transplant, stemmed largely from T cells that were newly produced. Surviving recipient T cells and thymic progenitors underlay high day-60 TCRbeta diversity in some patients. At around two months after transplant, the alpha-beta T cells were reportedly derived from several hundred expanded clones that came from non-depleted graft cells.

J is TRBJ2-5 and V is TRBV18; 9 bases agree with TRBD1. This receptor was taken from a female patient between 2 and 10 years old who had a stem cell transplant for aplastic anemia, so the T cells may come from the graft donor. Sequenced material: PBMCs, mostly from graft donor cells, taken 180 days after TCRalphabeta/CD19-depleted stem cell transplant. CDR3 region: CASSVSEPGQGVETQYF. DNA of the CDR3: TGTGCCAGCTCAGTTTCGGAACCGGGACAGGGCGTAGAGACCCAGTACTTC.